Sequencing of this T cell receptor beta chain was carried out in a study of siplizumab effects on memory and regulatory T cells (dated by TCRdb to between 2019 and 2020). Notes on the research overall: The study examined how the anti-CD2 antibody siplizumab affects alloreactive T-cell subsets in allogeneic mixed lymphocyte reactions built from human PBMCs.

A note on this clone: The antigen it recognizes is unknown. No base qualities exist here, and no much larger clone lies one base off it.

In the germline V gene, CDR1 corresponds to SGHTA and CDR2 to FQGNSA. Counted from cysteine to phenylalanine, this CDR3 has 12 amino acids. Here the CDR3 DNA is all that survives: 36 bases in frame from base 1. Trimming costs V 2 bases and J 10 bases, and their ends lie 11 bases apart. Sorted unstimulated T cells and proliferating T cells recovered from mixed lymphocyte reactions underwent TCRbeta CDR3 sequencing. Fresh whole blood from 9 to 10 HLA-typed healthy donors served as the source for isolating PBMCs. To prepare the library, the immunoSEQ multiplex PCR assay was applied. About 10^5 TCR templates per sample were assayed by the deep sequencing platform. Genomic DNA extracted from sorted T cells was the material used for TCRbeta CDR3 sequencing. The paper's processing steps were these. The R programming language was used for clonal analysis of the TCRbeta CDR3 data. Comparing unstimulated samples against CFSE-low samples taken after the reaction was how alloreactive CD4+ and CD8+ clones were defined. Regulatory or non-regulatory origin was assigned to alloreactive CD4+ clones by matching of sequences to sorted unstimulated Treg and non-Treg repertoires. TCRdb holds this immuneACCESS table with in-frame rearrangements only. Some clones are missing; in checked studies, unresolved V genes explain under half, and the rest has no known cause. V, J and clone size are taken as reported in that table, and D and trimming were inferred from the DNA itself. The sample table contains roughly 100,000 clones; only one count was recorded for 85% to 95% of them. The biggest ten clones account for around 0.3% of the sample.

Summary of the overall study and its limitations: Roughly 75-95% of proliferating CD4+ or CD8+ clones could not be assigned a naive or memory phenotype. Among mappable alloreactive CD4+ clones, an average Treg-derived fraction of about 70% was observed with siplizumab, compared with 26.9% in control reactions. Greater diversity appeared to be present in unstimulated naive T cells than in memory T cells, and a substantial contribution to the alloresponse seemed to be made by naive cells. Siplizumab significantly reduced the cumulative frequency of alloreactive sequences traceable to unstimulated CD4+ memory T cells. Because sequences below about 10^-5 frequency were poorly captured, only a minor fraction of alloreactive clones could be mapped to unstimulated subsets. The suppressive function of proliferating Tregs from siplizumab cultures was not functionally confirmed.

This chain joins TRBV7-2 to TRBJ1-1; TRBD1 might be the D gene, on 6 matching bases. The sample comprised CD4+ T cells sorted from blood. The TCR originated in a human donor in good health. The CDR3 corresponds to CASSLFAGVAFF. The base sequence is TGTGCCAGCAGCTTATTCGCAGGGGTAGCTTTCTTT.